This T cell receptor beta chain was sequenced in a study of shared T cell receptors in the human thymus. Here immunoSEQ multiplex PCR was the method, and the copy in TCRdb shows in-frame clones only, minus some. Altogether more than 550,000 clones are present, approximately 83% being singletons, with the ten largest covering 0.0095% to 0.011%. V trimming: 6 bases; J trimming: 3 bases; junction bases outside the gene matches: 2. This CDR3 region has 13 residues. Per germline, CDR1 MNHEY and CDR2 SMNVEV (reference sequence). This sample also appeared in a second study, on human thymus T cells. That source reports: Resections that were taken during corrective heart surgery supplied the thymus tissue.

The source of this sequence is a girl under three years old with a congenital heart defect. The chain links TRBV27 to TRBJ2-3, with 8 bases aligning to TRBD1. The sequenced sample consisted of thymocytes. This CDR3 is CASRRQGTDTQYF. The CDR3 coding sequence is TGTGCCAGCAGAAGACAGGGGACAGATACGCAGTATTTT.